Listed below are T cell receptor beta chains from one sample, sequenced in a study of technical replicates of blood from a few donors. TCRdb's copy holds only in-frame clones and misses some; the assay was immunoSEQ multiplex PCR. Found here are 65,000 to 90,000 clones, 93% of them singletons; the top ten hold 0.2% to 0.25%. Sequences were obtained from T cells isolated from PBMCs. Receptor source: a human donor in good health. Both conserved end residues are part of each CDR3. The D gene is left open where the match is weak. Size tells how often a clone was seen (once, few, many) or the class of an expanded clone, and some rows leave it out.

.,TRBV2,.,TRBJ1-5,TGTGCCAGCAATTTGTGGGGGGATAGCAATCAGCCCCAGCATTTT,CASNLWGDSNQPQHF
.,TRBV5-4,once,TRBJ2-5,TGTGCCAGCAGCTTGGAGCTCGGGGAGACCCAGTACTTC,CASSLELGETQYF
.,TRBV28,once,TRBJ2-7,TGTGCCAGCAGACCAACCAACACTAGGAAGGATCCCTACGAGCAGTACTTC,CASRPTNTRKDPYEQYF
TRBD1,TRBV7-9,few,TRBJ1-5,TGTGCCAGCAGTTCATCCCAGGGGGCGAAGCAGCCCCAGCATTTT,CASSSSQGAKQPQHF
.,TRBV28,.,TRBJ2-7,TGTGCCAGCAGTAGTCCTGCCGGACAGTTCACCTACGAGCAGTACTTC,CASSSPAGQFTYEQYF
.,TRBV5-1,.,TRBJ2-7,TGCGCCAGCAGCTCACACTACGAGCAGTACTTC,CASSSHYEQYF
TRBD2,TRBV10-1,.,TRBJ2-7,TGCGCCAGCAGTGAGTCGAACGTCGGGGGGGGCGAGCAGTACTTC,CASSESNVGGGEQYF
.,TRBV10-1,.,TRBJ1-5,TGCGCCAGCAGTGCGGTGCAGCCCCAGCATTTT,CASSAVQPQHF
.,TRBV7-9,.,TRBJ2-7,TGTGCCAGCAGCCCCTTAAGATCGGGTTTCGAGCAGTACTTC,CASSPLRSGFEQYF
.,TRBV7-9,.,TRBJ2-7,TGTGCCAGCAGCTTGGGGGGTTACACCTACGAGCAGTACTTC,CASSLGGYTYEQYF
TRBD1,TRBV6-1,once,TRBJ1-4,TGTGCCAGCGTGGGACAGTTAAATGAAAAACTGTTTTTT,CASVGQLNEKLFF
.,TRBV6-1,.,TRBJ1-6,TGTGCCAGCAGTGCTCTTAATTCACCCCTCCACTTT,CASSALNSPLHF
TRBD1,TRBV11-2,.,TRBJ1-1,TGTGCCAGCAGCTTACCCAGGGGGTTTTGGGCGTTTACTGAAGCTTTCTTT,CASSLPRGFWAFTEAFF
.,TRBV5-1,.,TRBJ2-7,TGCGCCAGCAGCTCTAGCGAATCCTACGAGCAGTACTTC,CASSSSESYEQYF
TRBD1,TRBV15,few,TRBJ1-4,TGTGCCACCAGCAGAGCGACTGGGACAGCATCAATACAAAAACTGTTTTTT,CATSRATGTASIQKLFF
.,TRBV11-2,once,TRBJ2-3,TGTGCCAGCAGCTCCCGCCAAGGACTCACAGATACGCAGTATTTT,CASSSRQGLTDTQYF
TRBD1,TRBV4-1,.,TRBJ1-1,TGCGCCAGCAGCCAAGTCTCCGCTTTGGCCTACAGGGGGCTGAACACTGAAGCTTTCTTT,CASSQVSALAYRGLNTEAFF